The 26 T cell receptor beta chains below come from one sample, sequenced in a study of T cells in Graves' hyperthyroidism and ophthalmopathy. RNA transcripts served as the template for amplifying TCR beta CDR3 regions. The study used the HTBI primer set for a first-round RT-PCR of the TCR CDR3. TCRdb re-analysed the multiplex PCR reads in MiXCR, keeping a single row per CDR3 protein. The table lists about 370,000 distinct CDR3 sequences, nearly 15% of them singletons. Sequencing was carried out using blood. The receptors originated from a woman in her sixties with Graves' ophthalmopathy.

There are many counts of this clonotype. The chain has TRBV20-1 and TRBJ2-5, with TRBD2 identical over 13 bases. V was pared by 3 bases and J by 4 bases, with 8 bases of the junction left unmatched. Per germline, CDR1 DFQATT and CDR2 SNEGSKA (reference sequence). This CDR3 is built from 16 residues. CDR3 nucleotide sequence: TGCAGTGCTAGCAGGACTAGCGGGAGAATGGGAGAGACCCAGTACTTC. Its translation: CSASRTSGRMGETQYF.

This clonotype was detected ten times or more. The rearrangement joins TRBV12-3 or TRBV12-4 to TRBJ2-1; possibly TRBD2 for D (6 bases). V was trimmed by 6 bases and J by 3 bases, leaving 12 bases between them. The CDR3 loop spans 14 amino acids. CDR3 loop: CASRPGRGYNEQFF. DNA for the CDR3: TGTGCCAGCAGACCCGGGCGGGGCTACAATGAGCAGTTCTTC.

This clonotype was found many times. V and J are TRBV29-1 and TRBJ2-5; D unresolved. Trimming stripped 1 base from V and 4 bases from J, with 19 bases between. This CDR3 region has 16 residues. In germline, CDR1 is SQVTM, CDR2 ANQGSEA. The CDR3 DNA follows: TGCAGCGTTGAAGGCTACTTAAGAGCGAGTCGAGAGACCCAGTACTTC. The encoded protein is CSVEGYLRASRETQYF.

This clonotype was observed at least ten times. The chain combines TRBV2 with TRBJ1-3; D uncertain. Trimming removed 5 bases from V and 3 bases from J, with 8 bases in between. The CDR3 is 13 amino acids. Looked up from germline, CDR1 is SNHLY and CDR2 is FYNNEI. For the CDR3, the DNA is TGTGCCAGCAGTAGGACGTTTGGAAACACCATATATTTT. Residues: CASSRTFGNTIYF.

This chain joins TRBV4-1 and TRBJ2-2, with 12 bases that match TRBD1. Unmatched junction bases numbered 6, after V lost 3 bases and J lost 7 bases. CDR1 and CDR2 (germline): MGHRA, YSYEKL. The CDR3 runs 16 residues. This CDR3 reads CASSHPGQGADGELFF. The CDR3 DNA is TGCGCCAGCAGCCATCCGGGACAGGGGGCCGACGGGGAGCTGTTTTTT.

This clonotype occurred many times. This sequence joins TRBV7-2 and TRBJ2-7; 11 nucleotides align to TRBD2. The CDR3 loop spans 15 amino acids. Trimming at V came to 5 bases and at J to 0 bases, leaving 3 bases not matched to a gene. The germline V gene encodes CDR1 SGHTA and CDR2 FQGNSA. The CDR3 protein is CASSVTSGNSYEQYF. The CDR3 DNA is TGTGCCAGCAGCGTGACTAGCGGGAACTCCTACGAGCAGTACTTC. The whole variable domain, remainder taken from reference TRBV7-2 and TRBJ2-7, is GAGVSQSPSNKVTEKGKDVELRCDPISGHTALYWYRQSLGQGLEFLIYFQGNSAPDKSGLPSDRFSAERTGGSVSTLTIQRTQQEDSAVYLCASSVTSGNSYEQYFGPGTRLTVT.

This clonotype has more than one count but fewer than ten. The chain employs TRBV28 and TRBJ1-1; 10 bases are shared with TRBD1. J gave up 11 bases and V 1 base, and 7 bases lay outside the gene matches. CDR3 length equals 14 residues. Germline V gives CDR1 MDHEN, CDR2 SYDVKM. The CDR3 protein is CASSLFGTGVVAFF. DNA of the CDR3: TGTGCCAGCAGTTTATTTGGGACAGGGGTAGTTGCTTTCTTT.

This clonotype was seen more than once but under ten times. At one of its ends the junction is not consistent with the germline gene, which may arise from a read error. The rearrangement joins TRBV6-2 or TRBV6-3 to TRBJ2-5; D gene uncertain. In germline, CDR1 is MNHEY, CDR2 SVGEGT. The CDR3 has 11 amino acids. The CDR3 loop is CASSSTRAHYF. The CDR3 region has the DNA TGTGCCAGCAGTTCGACCCGGGCCCACTACTTC.

This clonotype has ten or more counts. The genes are TRBV3-1 and TRBJ2-7; D is perhaps TRBD1 or TRBD2 (5 bases each). Germline V lookup: CDR1 LGHDT, CDR2 YNNKEL (reference sequence). The CDR3 extends over 13 amino acids. V lost 4 bases and J lost 2, with 9 bases in between. The CDR3 bases are TGTGCCAGCAGCCGGGACCAAACCTACGAGCAGTACTTC. This sequence encodes CASSRDQTYEQYF.

This clonotype has just a few counts. The V call is TRBV19, the J call TRBJ1-5; D unclear. CDR1 and CDR2 (germline): LNHDA, SQIVND (reference sequence). This CDR3 has 13 amino acids. V gave up 6 bases and J gave up 1 base, with 7 bases separating them. CDR3 bases: TGTGCCAGTAGGGACCGAAGCAATCAGCCCCAGCATTTT. Its translation: CASRDRSNQPQHF. Together with reference TRBV19 and TRBJ1-5, the CDR3 gives the full variable domain: DGGITQSPKYLFRKEGQNVTLSCEQNLNHDAMYWYRQDPGQGLRLIYYSQIVNDFQKGDIAEGYSVSREKKESFPLTVTSAQKNPTAFYLCASRDRSNQPQHFGDGTRLSIL.

This clonotype was observed a few times. The V call is TRBV7-8, the J call TRBJ2-1; D may be TRBD1 (5 bases). With 5 bases removed from V and 1 base from J, the gap between germline ends came to 15 bases. Germline CDR1 is SGHVS and CDR2 is FQNEAQ. This CDR3 region has 16 residues. CDR3 sequence: CASSAFRVSSYNEQFF. CDR3 in DNA: TGTGCCAGCAGCGCATTCAGGGTATCGTCCTACAATGAGCAGTTCTTC.

This clonotype was seen many times. This chain connects TRBV4-2 to TRBJ2-5; TRBD1 matches 8 bases. Germline V gene lookup returns CDR1 LGHNA and CDR2 YNFKEQ. The CDR3 length is 15 residues. The junction had 4 bases not matched to a gene; V was cut back by 1 base and J by 3 bases. Written as DNA, the CDR3 is TGTGCCAGCAGCCAAGGACAGGGGACGGAAGAGACCCAGTACTTC. Encoded protein: CASSQGQGTEETQYF.

Ten or more counts support this clonotype. V and J are TRBV20-1 and TRBJ2-1; 9 bases line up with TRBD2. This CDR3 is 16 amino acids long. V shed 3 bases, J shed 0 bases, and the junction held 6 bases outside the gene matches. Germline lookup yields CDR1 DFQATT and CDR2 SNEGSKA (reference sequence). For the CDR3, the DNA is TGCAGTGCTAGGGAGGGTAGCGGGAGCTCCTACAATGAGCAGTTCTTC. Protein sequence: CSAREGSGSSYNEQFF.

This clonotype was seen many times. The chain is built from TRBV7-2 and TRBJ2-5, with D perhaps TRBD2 (6 bases). Trimming removed 3 bases at V and 5 bases at J, with 16 bases between. CDR1 and CDR2 from the germline V gene are SGHTA and FQGNSA. CDR3 length: 15 residues. CDR3 DNA: TGTGCCAGCAGCTTTGGGGACTCACAGGCGGAGACCCAGTACTTC. The encoded protein is CASSFGDSQAETQYF.

The rearrangement links TRBV7-3 to TRBJ2-1, with TRBD2 identical over 10 bases. V was clipped by 5 bases and J by 4 bases; unmatched bases: 5. CDR3 length: 15 amino acids. Germline V gene lookup returns CDR1 SGHTA and CDR2 FQGTGA. For the CDR3, the DNA is TGTGCCAGCAGCCCTGGGACTAGCGAATACAATGAGCAGTTCTTC. This codes for CASSPGTSEYNEQFF. The variable domain in full, with the rest retrieved from reference TRBV7-3 and TRBJ2-1, is GAGVSQTPSNKVTEKGKYVELRCDPISGHTALYWYRQSLGQGPEFLIYFQGTGAADDSGLPNDRFFAVRPEGSVSTLKIQRTERGDSAVYLCASSPGTSEYNEQFFGPGTRLTVL.

The chain joins TRBV28 to TRBJ1-5; tentative D call: TRBD1 (5 bases). The CDR3 consists of 15 residues. Germline V CDR1 and CDR2: MDHEN, SYDVKM. Between the trimmed V and J ends, which lost 3 bases and 6 bases, there was a span of 15 bases. In DNA form, the CDR3 reads TGTGCCAGCAGTTTGGGCAGGGTGGGAGGTCAGCCCCAGCATTTT. Translation gives CASSLGRVGGQPQHF.

This clonotype has only a few counts. V and J are TRBV20-1 and TRBJ2-3; 7 bases align to TRBD2. Trimming removed 3 bases from V and 3 bases from J; junction bases left unmatched: 9. The germline V gene has CDR1 DFQATT and CDR2 SNEGSKA (reference sequence). There are 15 residues in the CDR3. The CDR3 DNA is TGCAGTGCTAGGGGGGGGGTGGGTCGAACAGATACGCAGTATTTT. This gives the protein CSARGGVGRTDTQYF.

This clonotype was found many times. The V and J genes are TRBV2 and TRBJ2-7; TRBD1 aligns across 8 bases. Germline CDR1 is SNHLY and CDR2 is FYNNEI. The CDR3 runs 13 residues. Losses at the gene ends were 6 bases for V and 7 bases for J; bases not matched to a gene: 8. CDR3 in amino acids: CASREDREREQYF. CDR3 sequence (DNA): TGTGCCAGCAGAGAGGACAGGGAGAGGGAGCAGTACTTC.

The chain combines TRBV19 with TRBJ1-2; TRBD1 agrees at 7 bases. CDR3 size: 13 residues. The germline V gene encodes CDR1 LNHDA and CDR2 SQIVND (reference sequence). V dropped 7 bases and J dropped 8; count of bases not matched to a gene: 10. The CDR3 nucleotides are TGTGCCAGTACCCAAGACAGGGTTTACGGCTACACCTTC. It translates to CASTQDRVYGYTF.

Points on this clonotype: This may arise from a read error, as a much more abundant clone is one base away. The V and J genes are TRBV15 and TRBJ1-4, with D uncertain. The CDR3 has 14 amino acids. In germline, CDR1 is LNHNV, CDR2 YYDKDF (reference sequence). Trimming removed 1 base from V and 8 bases from J, with 11 bases in between. The CDR3 sequence is CATSRVWEGEKLFF. The CDR3 bases are TGTGCCACCAGCAGAGTATGGGAAGGAGAAAAACTGTTTTTT.

This clonotype was observed a handful of times. This chain links TRBV27 with TRBJ2-5, with 8 bases lining up with TRBD2. The CDR3 extends over 15 amino acids. Trimming at V came to 2 bases and at J to 5 bases, leaving 7 bases not matched to a gene. Germline CDR1 MNHEY, CDR2 SMNVEV (reference sequence). This chain's CDR3 is CASSLDGRAGETQYF. For the CDR3, the DNA is TGTGCCAGCAGTTTAGACGGGAGGGCCGGTGAGACCCAGTACTTC.

This clonotype was seen many times. The rearrangement uses TRBV2 and TRBJ2-3; D is unresolved. Trimming pared 4 bases from V and 3 bases from J, leaving 8 bases between. The CDR3 loop spans 13 amino acids. Germline CDR1 and CDR2: SNHLY and FYNNEI. The chain's CDR3 is CASSAETTDTQYF. The DNA for the CDR3 is TGTGCCAGCAGTGCCGAAACTACAGATACGCAGTATTTT.

Remarks on this clonotype: This could be a read error, since a much larger clone is one nucleotide away. As the CDR3 is not closed by the conserved phenylalanine or tryptophan, this likely results from a read error. The J gene is TRBJ2-3, the V gene TRBV28, with D uncertain. Looked up from germline, CDR1 is MDHEN and CDR2 is SYDVKM. The CDR3 consists of 12 residues. Deletions cut 1 base from V and 7 bases from J, with 6 bases between. CDR3 sequence (DNA): TGTGCCAGCAGTTTATCCACGCATACGCAGTATTCT. Translated: CASSLSTHTQYS.

Many counts were recorded for this clonotype. The chain has TRBV2 and TRBJ1-1; unclear D gene. The CDR3 loop spans 10 amino acids. The germline V gene encodes CDR1 SNHLY and CDR2 FYNNEI. The V end was cut by 3 bases, the J end by 7 bases, with 3 bases between. CDR3 coding DNA: TGTGCCAGCAGTGAGTTTGAAGCTTTCTTT. This gives the protein CASSEFEAFF.

This clonotype came up a few times. This may be a read error: a much more frequent sequence differs by one nucleotide. The chain is built from TRBV18 and TRBJ2-3; D might be TRBD1 (5 bases). The J call could be wrong; TRBJ1-5 is a better fit for the DNA end. Germline V gene lookup returns CDR1 KGHSH and CDR2 LQKENI. The length of the CDR3 is 15 residues. CDR3 sequence reads: CASSPPQGRTDTQHF. The CDR3 DNA follows: TGTGCCAGCTCACCACCGCAGGGACGCACAGATACGCAGCATTTT.

This clonotype was seen ten or more times. The chain joins TRBV3-1 to TRBJ2-1; TRBD2 matches at 8 bases. Germline V lookup: CDR1 LGHDT, CDR2 YNNKEL (reference sequence). The CDR3 is 16 amino acids. Trimming at V came to 0 bases and at J to 4 bases, leaving 5 bases not matched to a gene. The CDR3 here is CASSQDLAGLYNEQFF. CDR3 DNA sequence: TGTGCCAGCAGCCAAGACCTAGCGGGCTTATACAATGAGCAGTTCTTC.